Reported below is one TCR beta chain. The sample comes from a study of blood T cell repertoires in COVID-19. TCRdb keeps only in-frame clones here, not all; method: immunoSEQ multiplex PCR. The sample holds about 200,000 clones, more than 75% seen once. V lost 5 bases and J 1 base, leaving 8 bases between the germline ends. CDR1 is MNHNS and CDR2 is SASEGT in the germline V gene. The length of the CDR3 is 13 residues. Sequencing was carried out using peripheral blood. The origin of this receptor is a man aged 60 to 75 who had recovered from COVID-19. V and J are TRBV6-1 and TRBJ2-5, with D unresolved. The CDR3 loop reads CASSSTVQETQYF. CDR3 in DNA: TGTGCCAGCAGTAGTACAGTCCAAGAGACCCAGTACTTC.